A single sample is the source of the 27 T cell receptor beta chains below, sequenced in a study of high-grade serous ovarian cancer treatment subgroups. The protocol was immunoSEQ multiplex PCR, while the TCRdb copy is restricted to in-frame clones and leaves out a portion. The sample records around 9,600 clones, 80% to 90% being singletons. Tumor samples were taken before definitive surgery or chemotherapy. The material sequenced was tumor tissue. The receptors derive from a human donor with high-grade serous ovarian cancer.

The chain couples TRBV5-1 to TRBJ2-3; no definite D call. Trimming took off 0 bases at V and 4 bases at J, with 9 bases between the two ends. CDR1 and CDR2 (germline): SGHRS, YFSETQ. The length of the CDR3 is 14 residues. Here the CDR3 DNA reads TGCGCCAGCAGCTTGGGTTCGAGCGCAGATACGCAGTATTTT. This sequence encodes CASSLGSSADTQYF.

This clone was observed a single time. V is TRBV7-8 and J is TRBJ1-2, with D possibly matching TRBD1 (6 bases). The CDR3 is made up of 13 amino acids. Germline assignment: CDR1 SGHVS and CDR2 FQNEAQ. V was clipped by 6 bases and J by 4 bases, with 12 bases between them. In DNA, the CDR3 is TGTGCCAGCAGTCCCGGGGGCGGCTATGGCTACACCTTC. Residues: CASSPGGGYGYTF. The variable domain in full, completed from reference TRBV7-8 and TRBJ1-2, reads GAGVSQSPRYKVAKRGQDVALRCDPISGHVSLFWYQQALGQGPEFLTYFQNEAQLDKSGLPSDRFFAERPEGSVSTLKIQRTQQEDSAVYLCASSPGGGYGYTFGSGTRLTVV.

The genes are TRBV5-1 and TRBJ1-3; D is possibly TRBD1 (6 bases). The CDR3 is 18 residues long. CDR1 SGHRS and CDR2 YFSETQ come from the germline V gene. Trimming removed 0 bases at V and 4 bases at J, with 20 bases between. CDR3 residues: CASSLAGWQGKSGNTIYF. The CDR3 DNA reads TGCGCCAGCAGCTTGGCCGGCTGGCAGGGGAAGTCAGGAAACACCATATATTTT.

This sequence joins TRBV7-3 and TRBJ2-1, with D unresolved. CDR3 length equals 13 residues. The V end was cut by 1 base, the J end by 10 bases, with 11 bases between. Germline V lookup: CDR1 SGHTA, CDR2 FQGTGA. Here the CDR3 reads CASSLRDYDEQFF. The CDR3 coding sequence is TGTGCCAGCAGCTTAAGAGATTACGACGAGCAGTTCTTC.

Of note for this clone: Other DNA sequences in this specimen translate into the identical CDR3. The genes are TRBV11-2 and TRBJ2-3; no clear D gene. This CDR3 spans 13 amino acids. Per germline, CDR1 SGHAT and CDR2 FQNNGV. Trimming shortened V by 1 base and J by 5 bases, and 7 bases separated the two germline ends. DNA for the CDR3: TGTGCCAGCAGCTTAGGATATTTAGATACGCAGTATTTT. It encodes CASSLGYLDTQYF.

The chain combines TRBV6-1 with TRBJ2-5; D may correspond to TRBD1 or TRBD2 (6 bases each). The germline V gene encodes CDR1 MNHNS and CDR2 SASEGT. Trimming left V 2 bases short and J 2 bases short, with 15 bases between. The CDR3 contains 16 residues. The DNA for the CDR3 is TGTGCCAGCAGTGAAAGGGGTGGGGGGCAGCAAGAGACCCAGTACTTC. It translates to CASSERGGGQQETQYF.

Written as DNA, the CDR3 is TGTGCCAGCAACCACTACGAAGGCACGGCGGGAGTGAAATCCGGGGAGCTGTTTTTT. Its translation: CASNHYEGTAGVKSGELFF. The rearrangement uses TRBV7-8 and TRBJ2-2; 7 nucleotides agree with TRBD2. V lost 7 bases and J lost 6; bases outside the gene matches: 23. The CDR3 spans 19 residues. Germline CDR1 SGHVS, CDR2 FQNEAQ.

The gene calls are TRBV10-1 and TRBJ2-1, with D possibly TRBD2 on 5 matching bases. V shed 6 bases and J shed 8 bases, with 5 bases lying between them. Germline V gene data show CDR1 as WNHNN and CDR2 as SYGVQD (reference sequence). The CDR3 has 10 amino acids. The CDR3 DNA reads TGCGCCAGCAGGGGAGATGAGCAGTTCTTC. This sequence encodes CASRGDEQFF.

The chain employs TRBV19 and TRBJ1-5; TRBD1 matches 9 bases. V trimming: 10 bases; J trimming: 6 bases; junction bases outside the gene matches: 13. In germline, CDR1 is LNHDA, CDR2 SQIVND (reference sequence). The CDR3 is 15 residues long. The CDR3 protein is CATGAQGALSQPQHF. The CDR3 DNA reads as TGTGCCACCGGAGCACAGGGGGCTCTGTCTCAGCCCCAGCATTTT.

The count of this clone is one. The chain joins TRBV7-2 to TRBJ2-3; 8 bases line up with TRBD1. There are 14 residues in the CDR3. In germline, CDR1 is SGHTA, CDR2 FQGNSA. The J segment lost 6 bases and the V segment lost 4 bases, leaving 6 bases of the junction unmatched. The CDR3 loop is CASSSRTGFDTQYF. As DNA, the CDR3 is TGTGCCAGCAGCTCAAGGACAGGGTTTGATACGCAGTATTTT.

V and J are TRBV5-1 and TRBJ1-1; TRBD1 might be the D (6 bases). This CDR3 contains 14 residues. V was trimmed by 2 bases and J by 6 bases, leaving 14 bases between them. Germline V gives CDR1 SGHRS, CDR2 YFSETQ. The CDR3 coding sequence is TGCGCCAGCAGCTTACTGGGGGCAGAGGCTGAAGCTTTCTTT. As protein: CASSLLGAEAEAFF.

This sequence joins TRBV9 and TRBJ2-5; 11 bases align to TRBD1. The CDR3 totals 15 residues. Per the germline V gene, CDR1 is SGDLS and CDR2 is YYNGEE. V was pared by 5 bases and J by 4 bases, with 7 bases of the junction left unmatched. CDR3: CASSSGTGGIETQYF. CDR3 DNA sequence: TGTGCCAGCAGTTCCGGGACAGGGGGTATAGAGACCCAGTACTTC.

The chain recombines TRBV29-1 with TRBJ2-5; 7 bases align to TRBD1. The J call may be wrong; the DNA end is better matched by TRBJ2-7. Germline V gene data show CDR1 as SQVTM and CDR2 as ANQGSEA. The CDR3 contains 12 residues. The CDR3 DNA follows: TGCAGCGTTGACACAGGGGTAGCCGAGCAGTACTTC. This translates into CSVDTGVAEQYF.

This rearrangement joins TRBV5-1 to TRBJ2-2; TRBD1 aligns across 7 bases. Unmatched junction bases numbered 4, after V lost 2 bases and J lost 0 bases. Germline values: CDR1 SGHRS, CDR2 YFSETQ. This CDR3 region has 16 residues. CDR3 nucleotide sequence: TGCGCCAGCAGCTTACAGGGGCCGACGAACACCGGGGAGCTGTTTTTT. Translation gives CASSLQGPTNTGELFF. The full variable domain, its missing parts supplied by reference TRBV5-1 and TRBJ2-2, is KAGVTQTPRYLIKTRGQQVTLSCSPISGHRSVSWYQQTPGQGLQFLFEYFSETQRNKGNFPGRFSGRQFSNSRSEMNVSTLELGDSALYLCASSLQGPTNTGELFFGEGSRLTVL.

The chain is built from TRBV9 and TRBJ1-3; no definite D call. This CDR3 has 17 amino acids. The V end was cut by 3 bases, the J end by 0 bases, with 16 bases between. The germline V gene has CDR1 SGDLS and CDR2 YYNGEE. CDR3: CASSGFEMWNSGNTIYF. DNA of the CDR3: TGTGCCAGCAGCGGTTTTGAGATGTGGAACTCTGGAAACACCATATATTTT. Based on the CDR3 plus reference TRBV9 and TRBJ1-3, the full variable domain is DSGVTQTPKHLITATGQRVTLRCSPRSGDLSVYWYQQSLDQGLQFLIQYYNGEERAKGNILERFSAQQFPDLHSELNLSSLELGDSALYFCASSGFEMWNSGNTIYFGEGSWLTVV.

The chain carries TRBV28 and TRBJ1-3; TRBD1 is a possible D gene (5 bases). CDR1 MDHEN and CDR2 SYDVKM come from the germline V gene. The CDR3 contains 14 residues. The V end was cut by 3 bases, the J end by 4 bases, with 10 bases between. The CDR3 DNA reads TGTGCCAGCAGTTTTCGCAGGGTCGGAAACACCATATATTTT. Its translation: CASSFRRVGNTIYF. The full variable domain, rest sourced from reference TRBV28 and TRBJ1-3, is DVKVTQSSRYLVKRTGEKVFLECVQDMDHENMFWYRQDPGLGLRLIYFSYDVKMKEKGDIPEGYSVSREKKERFSLILESASTNQTSMYLCASSFRRVGNTIYFGEGSWLTVV.

This clone was seen a single time. The V call is TRBV27, the J call TRBJ2-7, with D possibly TRBD2 on 6 matching bases. V lost 5 bases and J 3 bases, leaving 17 bases between the germline ends. CDR3 length equals 15 residues. The germline CDR1 and CDR2 sequences are MNHEY and SMNVEV (reference sequence). Here the CDR3 reads CASSPPARGHYEQYF. The CDR3, as DNA: TGTGCCAGCAGTCCCCCAGCGCGGGGCCACTACGAGCAGTACTTC.

This chain uses TRBV21-1 with TRBJ1-6; the listed D gene, TRBD1, was not tested against the DNA. TRBV21-1 is a pseudogene. This CDR3 comprises 15 residues. CDR3 residues: CASSLQGENNSPLHF. The CDR3 DNA follows: TGTGCCAGCAGCCTTCAGGGCGAAAATAATTCACCCCTCCACTTT.

The chain joins TRBV6-1 to TRBJ2-7, with D possibly called TRBD1 or TRBD2 (5 bases each). The CDR3 contains 16 residues. Between the trimmed V and J ends, which lost 4 bases and 2 bases, there was a span of 18 bases. Germline CDR1 is MNHNS and CDR2 is SASEGT. This CDR3 reads CASSGGWAQDAYEQYF. CDR3 in DNA: TGTGCCAGCAGTGGAGGGTGGGCACAGGACGCCTACGAGCAGTACTTC.

The V call is TRBV19, the J call TRBJ2-2; a possible D gene is TRBD1 (5 bases). CDR1 LNHDA and CDR2 SQIVND come from the germline V gene (reference sequence). The CDR3 totals 14 residues. Trimming pared 6 bases from V and 6 bases from J, leaving 14 bases between. The CDR3 sequence is CASRSGPLPGELFF. In DNA, the CDR3 is TGTGCCAGTAGATCAGGGCCACTACCCGGGGAGCTGTTTTTT.

The rearrangement joins TRBV6-1 to TRBJ2-7, with 9 bases lining up with TRBD2. CDR1 and CDR2 (germline): MNHNS, SASEGT. The CDR3 is made up of 13 amino acids. Germline trimming cut 8 bases from V and 0 bases from J; bases unmatched to any gene: 2. The CDR3 here is CASLTSGSYEQYF. The CDR3 DNA sequence: TGTGCCAGCCTGACTAGCGGCTCCTACGAGCAGTACTTC.

The chain combines TRBV11-2 with TRBJ2-4, with TRBD2 identical over 7 bases. Germline CDR1 SGHAT, CDR2 FQNNGV. V was clipped by 2 bases and J by 5 bases; unmatched bases: 3. CDR3 length: 14 amino acids. The CDR3 reads CASSLWGGENIQYF. The CDR3 DNA is TGTGCCAGCAGCTTATGGGGGGGAGAAAACATTCAGTACTTC.

The chain links TRBV29-1 to TRBJ2-7, with 9 bases identical to TRBD2. The CDR3 runs to 11 residues. Germline V gives CDR1 SQVTM, CDR2 ANQGSEA. V was pared by 6 bases and J by 7 bases, with 4 bases of the junction left unmatched. The CDR3 sequence: CSVRGGREQYF. The CDR3 region has the DNA TGCAGCGTGCGGGGGGGGCGGGAGCAGTACTTC.

The chain recombines TRBV2 with TRBJ1-4; TRBD1 is a possible D gene (5 bases). The CDR3 covers 13 residues. The germline gives CDR1 SNHLY, CDR2 FYNNEI. V dropped 6 bases and J dropped 4 bases, with 9 bases sitting between them. The CDR3 protein is CASRDTYNEKLFF. As DNA, the CDR3 is TGTGCCAGCAGGGACACTTATAATGAAAAACTGTTTTTT.

The chain combines TRBV2 with TRBJ1-6; D remains ambiguous. From germline, CDR1 is SNHLY and CDR2 FYNNEI. There are 13 residues in the CDR3. V shed 6 bases and J shed 8 bases, with 11 bases lying between them. CDR3 sequence reads: CASSLQFDSPLHF. CDR3 sequence (DNA): TGTGCCAGCAGCCTTCAATTCGATTCACCCCTCCACTTT.

This sequence joins TRBV18 and TRBJ2-2; 10 bases map to TRBD1. Per germline, CDR1 KGHSH and CDR2 LQKENI. The J segment lost 2 bases and the V segment lost 6 bases, leaving 12 bases of the junction unmatched. This CDR3 has 18 residues. The CDR3 loop reads CASSPLGTGVSNTGELFF. DNA of the CDR3: TGTGCCAGCTCGCCCCTCGGGACAGGGGTCTCAAACACCGGGGAGCTGTTTTTT.

V and J are TRBV18 and TRBJ2-7; D unclear. Trimming took 2 bases from V and 6 from J, leaving 14 bases between them. The CDR3 sequence is 14 residues long. The germline CDR1 and CDR2 sequences are KGHSH and LQKENI. As DNA, the CDR3 is TGTGCCAGCTCACCAGTGGCGTCCTTCCGCGAGCAGTACTTC. Amino acids: CASSPVASFREQYF.